This T cell receptor beta chain came from a study of T cell responses to AZD1222 COVID-19 vaccine (dated by TCRdb to 2020 to 2023). In terms of the full investigation: AZD1222 recipients whose second dose came at about 4 weeks and those whose second dose came at about 12 weeks were combined into one group, since spike-specific TCR depth and breadth did not differ between the two schedules. A total of roughly 240 trial participants underwent TCR sequencing, of whom roughly 210 received two doses of AZD1222 and about 26 received two doses of the MenACWY control vaccine. Trial participants were enrolled by age into subgroups of 18-55, 56-69 and 70-plus years, and 148, 28 and 57 TCR-sequenced participants, respectively, were included in these subgroups.

The investigation overall reported the following: Conclusions about previously exposed vaccinees were limited because only six or seven AZD1222 recipients were SARS-CoV-2 seropositive at baseline. After two AZD1222 doses, both the breadth and the depth of spike-specific TCRs were significantly higher than at day 0 and than in MenACWY recipients. The vaccine-associated CD4 TCRs covered the entire spike protein, and the dominant responses fell in regions 160-218 and 743-854. Participants were mostly white British and included more females than males, and it was suggested by the authors that clonal diversity may have been underestimated. Nearly half of unique spike-specific TCRs reportedly recognized epitopes outside regions mutated in the B.1.351 and B.1.1.7 variants. Because no day 14 peak-response samples were available, repertoires were characterized only after the peak T cell response. In the small 56-69-year group, the increase in depth fell short of significance, most likely because of low power.

The CDR3 regions of human TCRbeta chains were subjected to immunosequencing. In the paper's pipeline: Repertoire TCRs were matched against a reference library of SARS-CoV-2-specific TCRs generated with the MIRA antigen-specificity platform. Breadth was defined as the fraction of unique TCRs that were SARS-CoV-2-associated, and depth was defined as the fraction of total T cells that were SARS-CoV-2-associated. Using the MIRA data, each spike-specific TCR was mapped to the spike region that the TCR reacts to and placed in a CD4 or CD8 class. Log10-transformed breadth and depth values were compared by one-way ANOVA with Sidak's multiple comparisons tests. The clones in this table, taken by TCRdb from immuneACCESS, are in-frame only. Not every clone is retained; where verified, under half of the shortfall comes from an unresolved V gene, and the cause of the rest is unknown. Clone size and the V and J calls come from that table; the DNA yielded D and trimming. This sample gives over 100,000 clones in total; around 89% of them show up just once. 2.5% to 4% of the sample rests with the top ten.

Measured from the cysteine to the phenylalanine, the CDR3 is 15 residues long. The retained sequence is limited to the CDR3, 45 bases, with the frame set at the first base. The CDR1 and CDR2 encoded by the germline V gene (reference sequence) are SEHNR and FQNEAQ. Ends trimmed: V by 6 bases, J by 1 base; bases unmatched to a gene: 3. As concerns this clone: Its binding antigen is unknown. Qualities for individual bases were not recorded, and no much larger clone is one base off.

What the time point label conveys for this sample: baseline before first vaccination. Vaccinee samples came from UK trials COV001 and COV002, including a single-blind randomized controlled phase 2/3 trial of AZD1222 (ChAdOx1 nCoV-19) in healthy adults. For TCRbeta chain sequencing, PBMC samples were collected from trial participants at day 0 and at day 28 after the second dose. The input for sequencing was peripheral blood, taken on day 0 of AZD1222 vaccination. This receptor was obtained from an adult in good health. The sequence is built from TRBV7-9 and TRBJ2-6, with 7 bases matching TRBD1. The CDR3 loop reads CASRPQGSGANVLTF. The DNA reads as follows: TGTGCCAGCAGGCCACAGGGGTCTGGGGCCAACGTCCTGACTTTC.